This is a list of T cell receptor beta chains from one sample in a study of cytomegalovirus exposure and HLA in healthy donors. Clones were read by immunoSEQ multiplex PCR, and TCRdb kept only the in-frame ones, dropping some. This table has around 150,000 clones, roughly 77% appearing once. Sequenced: PBMCs. The receptors come from a human donor in good health. Both conserved end residues are part of each CDR3. Each record gives: V gene, J gene, clone size, D gene, CDR3 DNA, CDR3 protein. The D gene is left open where the match is weak. Rows may omit the clone size; those that give it use once, few, many or a size class.

V gene: TRBV10-3; J gene: TRBJ2-7; clone size: NA; D gene: TRBD2; CDR3 DNA: TGTGCCATCAGTGAAGTTGGGACTAACTACGAGCAGTACTTC; CDR3 protein: CAISEVGTNYEQYF
V gene: TRBV7-9; J gene: TRBJ1-1; clone size: NA; D gene: NA; CDR3 DNA: TGTTCCAGCAGGACAGAGAACACTGAAGCTTTCTTT; CDR3 protein: CSSRTENTEAFF
V gene: TRBV7-6; J gene: TRBJ1-3; clone size: few; D gene: NA; CDR3 DNA: TGTGCCAGCAGCTTAGGTACAGGGAATACTGGAAACACCATATATTTT; CDR3 protein: CASSLGTGNTGNTIYF
V gene: TRBV6-4; J gene: TRBJ2-1; clone size: NA; D gene: NA; CDR3 DNA: TGTGCCAGCAGTGAGACCCCCGGAGTGAATGAGCAGTTCTTC; CDR3 protein: CASSETPGVNEQFF
V gene: TRBV2; J gene: TRBJ1-6; clone size: once; D gene: NA; CDR3 DNA: TGTGCCAGCATCAGACTGCCAAATTCACCCCTCCACTTT; CDR3 protein: CASIRLPNSPLHF
V gene: TRBV6-1; J gene: TRBJ2-7; clone size: NA; D gene: TRBD1; CDR3 DNA: TGTGCCAGCAGTGAAGCCGGGACAGGGTTCTACGAGCAGTACTTC; CDR3 protein: CASSEAGTGFYEQYF
V gene: TRBV6-1; J gene: TRBJ2-7; clone size: NA; D gene: NA; CDR3 DNA: TGTGCCAGCAGTGAAACAGGGCCCTACGAGCAGTACTTC; CDR3 protein: CASSETGPYEQYF
V gene: TRBV6-5; J gene: TRBJ1-2; clone size: once; D gene: NA; CDR3 DNA: TGTGCCAGCAGTTACGAGACAGGTTATGGCTACACCTTC; CDR3 protein: CASSYETGYGYTF
V gene: TRBV28; J gene: TRBJ1-2; clone size: NA; D gene: NA; CDR3 DNA: TGTGCCAGCAGCTACGTTAACTATGGCTACCCCTTC; CDR3 protein: CASSYVNYGYPF
V gene: TRBV28; J gene: TRBJ2-7; clone size: NA; D gene: NA; CDR3 DNA: TGTGCCAGCAGTTTGAACCGAAACACCCCCTACGAGCAGTACTTC; CDR3 protein: CASSLNRNTPYEQYF
V gene: TRBV2; J gene: TRBJ2-4; clone size: NA; D gene: NA; CDR3 DNA: TGTGCCAGCAGGGAGTTGGTGGCCAAAAACATTCAGTACTTC; CDR3 protein: CASRELVAKNIQYF
V gene: TRBV5-8; J gene: TRBJ2-1; clone size: NA; D gene: TRBD2; CDR3 DNA: TGTGCCAGCAGCTCCGGGACTAGCGGGAGAAATGAGCAGTTCTTC; CDR3 protein: CASSSGTSGRNEQFF
V gene: TRBV5-1; J gene: TRBJ2-5; clone size: NA; D gene: NA; CDR3 DNA: TGCGCCAGCACCCCCGGGACACCGTACCAAGAGACCCAGTACTTC; CDR3 protein: CASTPGTPYQETQYF
V gene: TRBV7-9; J gene: TRBJ2-7; clone size: few; D gene: NA; CDR3 DNA: TGTGCCAGCAGCTTAGGAGCGGACTCCTACGAGCAGTACTTC; CDR3 protein: CASSLGADSYEQYF
V gene: TRBV28; J gene: TRBJ2-3; clone size: NA; D gene: NA; CDR3 DNA: TGTGCCAGCAGTTTAGAGTCTAGCACAGATACGCAGTATTTT; CDR3 protein: CASSLESSTDTQYF
V gene: TRBV25-1; J gene: TRBJ1-1; clone size: few; D gene: TRBD1; CDR3 DNA: TGTGCCAGCGGATCGTCCGGGACAGGGAACACTGAAGCTTTCTTT; CDR3 protein: CASGSSGTGNTEAFF
V gene: TRBV2; J gene: TRBJ2-7; clone size: NA; D gene: NA; CDR3 DNA: TGTGCCAGCAGTGATCCCGGACAACTGAGCTCCTACGAGCAGTACTTC; CDR3 protein: CASSDPGQLSSYEQYF
V gene: TRBV6-4; J gene: TRBJ1-1; clone size: NA; D gene: NA; CDR3 DNA: TGTGCCAGCAGACTGACAGAGGACACTGAAGCTTTCTTT; CDR3 protein: CASRLTEDTEAFF
V gene: TRBV7-9; J gene: TRBJ2-4; clone size: NA; D gene: NA; CDR3 DNA: TGTGCCAGCAGCTTAGCGCAGGGGGCCAAAAACATTCAGTACTTC; CDR3 protein: CASSLAQGAKNIQYF
V gene: TRBV2; J gene: TRBJ1-1; clone size: NA; D gene: NA; CDR3 DNA: TGTGCCAGCAGTTCGACAGTTGAAGCTTTCTTT; CDR3 protein: CASSSTVEAFF
V gene: TRBV19; J gene: TRBJ1-1; clone size: once; D gene: NA; CDR3 DNA: TGTGCCACCCACCCGATCGGGAACACTGAAGCTTTCTTT; CDR3 protein: CATHPIGNTEAFF
V gene: TRBV30; J gene: TRBJ2-2; clone size: NA; D gene: TRBD1; CDR3 DNA: TGTGCCTGGAGCCCGGACAGGGGATTAGCCGGGGAGCTGTTTTTT; CDR3 protein: CAWSPDRGLAGELFF
V gene: TRBV2; J gene: TRBJ1-1; clone size: few; D gene: NA; CDR3 DNA: TGTGCCAGCAGTGATGACAGATACACTGAAGCTTTCTTT; CDR3 protein: CASSDDRYTEAFF